The 9 T cell receptor beta chains presented below share a single source sample, sequenced in a study of T-cell reconstitution after alpha-beta-depleted transplantation in children. This sample's TCRbeta library carried unique molecular identifier barcodes. One entry per CDR3 protein, called by TCRdb with MiXCR from the PCR reads. This table holds fewer than 750,000 distinct CDR3 sequences, 25% to 30% found once. The material sequenced was PBMCs, taken before TCRalphabeta/CD19-depleted stem cell transplant. The receptors were sampled from a boy less than two years old with Wiskott-Aldrich syndrome, due to receive a stem cell transplant.

The rearrangement joins TRBV10-3 to TRBJ1-6; D remains ambiguous. CDR1 is ENHRY and CDR2 is SYGVKD in the germline V gene. Trimming removed 6 bases from V and 0 bases from J, with 3 bases in between. CDR3 length: 13 amino acids. CDR3 in DNA: TGTGCCATCAGGAGCTCCTATAATTCACCCCTCCACTTT. Translation: CAIRSSYNSPLHF.

There are a few counts of this clonotype. This chain links TRBV29-1 with TRBJ2-1, with D tentatively TRBD2 (5 bases). CDR1 SQVTM and CDR2 ANQGSEA come from the germline V gene. With 3 bases removed from V and 7 bases from J, the gap between germline ends came to 10 bases. CDR3 length: 12 residues. CDR3 nucleotides: TGCAGCGTTGATGAGGGAGTAAATGAGCAGTTCTTC. As protein: CSVDEGVNEQFF.

The chain is built from TRBV7-9 and TRBJ2-3; a weak D match, TRBD2 (6 bases). Germline values: CDR1 SEHNR, CDR2 FQNEAQ (reference sequence). The CDR3 spans 17 residues. Trimming pared 5 bases from V and 6 bases from J, leaving 24 bases between. CDR3 in amino acids: CASSVRRLVDGSDTQYF. The CDR3 DNA sequence: TGTGCCAGCAGCGTACGTCGACTAGTTGACGGCTCGGATACGCAGTATTTT.

This clonotype appeared a few times. The chain couples TRBV2 to TRBJ1-1; D is undetermined. Per the germline V gene, CDR1 is SNHLY and CDR2 is FYNNEI. Between the trimmed V and J ends, which lost 4 bases and 1 base, there was a span of 7 bases. This CDR3 is built from 13 residues. The CDR3 nucleotides read TGTGCCAGCAGTGCCCCCAGGAACACTGAAGCTTTCTTT. Its protein product is CASSAPRNTEAFF.

This clonotype has more than one count but fewer than ten. The V call is TRBV29-1, the J call TRBJ2-1; 7 positions match TRBD2. This CDR3 region has 16 residues. V shed 3 bases, J shed 2 bases, and the junction held 10 bases outside the gene matches. Germline assignment: CDR1 SQVTM and CDR2 ANQGSEA. In nucleotides, the CDR3 is TGCAGCGTTGATCATCCCCTAGCGGAGACCTACAATGAGCAGTTCTTC. As protein: CSVDHPLAETYNEQFF.

The CDR3 DNA is TGCGCCAGCAGTTACGGCTCTAGCGGGAGGACTTCCTACGAGCAGTACTTC. Its protein product is CASSYGSSGRTSYEQYF. The chain employs TRBV5-1 and TRBJ2-7; TRBD2 agrees at 11 bases. V gave up 5 bases and J gave up 1 base; unmatched junction bases: 11. Germline CDR1 is SGHRS and CDR2 is YFSETQ. This CDR3 comprises 17 residues.

There are a few counts of this clonotype. This chain connects TRBV10-3 to TRBJ2-7; TRBD2 aligns across 8 bases. Trimming removed 2 bases from V and 1 base from J; junction bases left unmatched: 1. The CDR3 consists of 14 residues. Germline V gene sequence: CDR1 ENHRY, CDR2 SYGVKD. The CDR3 region has the DNA TGTGCCATCAGTGAGGGCGGGAGGTCCTACGAGCAGTACTTC. Translated: CAISEGGRSYEQYF.

The CDR3 here is CASSRAGRGRTQYF. The DNA of the CDR3 is TGTGCCAGCAGTCGAGCCGGGAGGGGTCGGACCCAGTACTTC. The genes are TRBV12-3 or TRBV12-4 and TRBJ2-5; TRBD2 matches at 8 bases. CDR3 length: 14 residues. The trim removed 5 bases at V and 7 bases at J, leaving 9 bases unmatched.

In its sample, this clonotype was seen a few times. This chain joins TRBV4-1 and TRBJ2-7, with 7 bases aligning to TRBD1. Germline loops: CDR1 MGHRA, CDR2 YSYEKL. V shed 2 bases and J 3 bases; nucleotides not matched to a gene: 10. The CDR3 consists of 16 residues. This CDR3 reads CASSQKAQGLVYEQYF. In DNA, the CDR3 is TGCGCCAGCAGCCAAAAAGCACAGGGGTTAGTCTACGAGCAGTACTTC.